The next 5 T cell receptor beta chains were all read from a single sample in a study of response to subunit inactivated influenza vaccine. TCRdb re-called the RT-PCR reads through MiXCR, storing one row per CDR3 protein. The sample records about 480,000 distinct CDR3 sequences, 10% to 15% being singletons. Specimen: PBMCs from blood, collected about 40 days after vaccination. Source of these receptors: a man over 45 who received an inactivated influenza vaccine.

This clonotype was counted only a few times. The V call is TRBV4-3, the J call TRBJ2-3; the match to TRBD1 covers 8 bases. The CDR3 loop spans 17 amino acids. Per germline, CDR1 LGHNA and CDR2 YSLEER. V gave up 2 bases and J gave up 5 bases; unmatched junction bases: 12. CDR3 nucleotides: TGCGCCAGCAGCCAACGATACCCCCGGGACAGGAGAGATACGCAGTATTTT. Translation gives CASSQRYPRDRRDTQYF.

The V and J genes are TRBV7-9 and TRBJ2-1; D perhaps matches TRBD2 (5 bases). The germline V gene encodes CDR1 SEHNR and CDR2 FQNEAQ (reference sequence). This CDR3 comprises 17 residues. V was cut by 5 bases and J by 0 bases, with 17 bases left in between. In DNA form, the CDR3 reads TGTGCCAGCAGCCACCCGCGGGCAGGAGCCTCCTACAATGAGCAGTTCTTC. Amino acids: CASSHPRAGASYNEQFF.

Ten or more counts support this clonotype. The chain is built from TRBV6-2 or TRBV6-3 and TRBJ1-5; the D gene is possibly TRBD1 (5 bases). The CDR3 sequence is 15 residues long. Germline V CDR1 and CDR2: MNHEY, SVGEGT. V was pared by 6 bases and J by 2 bases, with 14 bases between. CDR3 sequence (DNA): TGTGCCAGCAGGAGCGGAGGGGTAGGCAATCAGCCCCAGCATTTT. This translates into CASRSGGVGNQPQHF.

The rearrangement uses TRBV10-3 and TRBJ2-4, with D perhaps assigned TRBD1 or TRBD2 (5 bases each). This CDR3 spans 11 amino acids. With 8 bases removed from V and 4 bases from J, the gap between germline ends came to 6 bases. CDR1 is ENHRY, CDR2 SYGVKD, per germline. In DNA, the CDR3 is TGTGCCATCGAGGGGAAAAACATTCAGTACTTC. Translated, it gives CAIEGKNIQYF.

The chain joins TRBV6-2 or TRBV6-3 to TRBJ2-4, with 10 bases fitting TRBD1. The CDR3 loop spans 15 amino acids. Germline V gene sequence: CDR1 MNHEY, CDR2 SVGEGT. With 6 bases clipped from V and 8 bases from J, the junction kept 10 bases outside the gene matches. The CDR3 loop reads CASSSEVGQGYIQYF. For the CDR3, the DNA is TGTGCCAGCAGCTCTGAGGTGGGACAGGGGTACATTCAGTACTTC.